The 7 T cell receptor beta chains in this list originate from one sample, sequenced in a study of identical twins. MiXCR was run by TCRdb on the 5' RACE reads, yielding one entry per CDR3 protein. Of about 240,000 distinct CDR3 sequences listed, 8% to 11% are singletons. The sample taken for sequencing was memory T cells sorted from blood. Receptors were obtained from a man aged 45-60 years in good health.

This clonotype was observed at least ten times. The genes are TRBV7-9 and TRBJ2-4, with 7 bases aligning to TRBD1. Per the germline V gene, CDR1 is SEHNR and CDR2 is FQNEAQ (reference sequence). V gave up 2 bases and J gave up 12 bases; unmatched junction bases: 4. CDR3 length: 12 residues. The CDR3 DNA reads as TGTGCCAGCAGCTTAACAGGGGCTTATCAGTACTTC. Translating gives CASSLTGAYQYF.

In this sample, this clonotype turned up a few times. This rearrangement joins TRBV28 to TRBJ2-5; perhaps D is TRBD1 or TRBD2 (6 bases each). This CDR3 is 15 amino acids long. Germline loops: CDR1 MDHEN, CDR2 SYDVKM. V lost 3 bases, J lost 2 bases, and 13 bases lay in between. The CDR3 region is CASSLTGGGQETQYF. Written as DNA, the CDR3 is TGTGCCAGCAGTTTGACCGGAGGGGGTCAAGAGACCCAGTACTTC. The whole variable domain, filled in from reference TRBV28 and TRBJ2-5, reads DVKVTQSSRYLVKRTGEKVFLECVQDMDHENMFWYRQDPGLGLRLIYFSYDVKMKEKGDIPEGYSVSREKKERFSLILESASTNQTSMYLCASSLTGGGQETQYFGPGTRLLVL.

In its sample, this clonotype was seen a few times. The chain has TRBV18 and TRBJ1-1; D uncertain. CDR3 size: 14 residues. The germline V gene has CDR1 KGHSH and CDR2 LQKENI. With 1 base removed from V and 1 base from J, the gap between germline ends came to 7 bases. CDR3 sequence: CASSPHPKNTEAFF. The CDR3 DNA reads TGTGCCAGCTCACCACATCCGAAGAACACTGAAGCTTTCTTT.

The sample holds many counts of this clonotype. The chain joins TRBV5-1 to TRBJ2-1; 10 bases are shared with TRBD1. V lost 4 bases and J lost 2; bases outside the gene matches: 6. This CDR3 comprises 16 residues. Germline loops: CDR1 SGHRS, CDR2 YFSETQ. The CDR3 nucleotides read TGCGCCAGCAGCCTAAGGACAGGGGGGACCTACAATGAGCAGTTCTTC. It encodes CASSLRTGGTYNEQFF.

This clonotype was counted at least ten times. The rearrangement joins TRBV11-2 to TRBJ2-7; D ambiguous. The germline V gene has CDR1 SGHAT and CDR2 FQNNGV. Trimming pared 4 bases from V and 6 bases from J, leaving 10 bases between. The CDR3 extends over 12 amino acids. CDR3 sequence (DNA): TGTGCCAGCAGCTCCCTTGGCGTCGAGCAGTACTTC. It encodes CASSSLGVEQYF.

A few counts support this clonotype. V and J are TRBV24-1 and TRBJ2-3, with 10 bases identical to TRBD2. The germline V gene encodes CDR1 KGHDR and CDR2 SFDVKD. The CDR3 runs 15 residues. J lost 10 bases, V lost 3 bases, and 9 bases had no gene match. The CDR3 here is CATSDPAGGLDPQYF. The CDR3 nucleotides are TGTGCCACCAGTGATCCAGCGGGGGGGCTTGATCCGCAGTATTTT.

The CDR3 loop is CASSLGLGIYNEQFF. For the CDR3, the DNA is TGTGCCAGCAGCTTAGGATTGGGAATTTACAATGAGCAGTTCTTC. The chain couples TRBV11-2 to TRBJ2-1, with D unresolved. Trimming cost V 1 base and J 4 bases, with 11 bases left between them. CDR3 length equals 15 residues. Looked up from germline, CDR1 is SGHAT and CDR2 is FQNNGV.